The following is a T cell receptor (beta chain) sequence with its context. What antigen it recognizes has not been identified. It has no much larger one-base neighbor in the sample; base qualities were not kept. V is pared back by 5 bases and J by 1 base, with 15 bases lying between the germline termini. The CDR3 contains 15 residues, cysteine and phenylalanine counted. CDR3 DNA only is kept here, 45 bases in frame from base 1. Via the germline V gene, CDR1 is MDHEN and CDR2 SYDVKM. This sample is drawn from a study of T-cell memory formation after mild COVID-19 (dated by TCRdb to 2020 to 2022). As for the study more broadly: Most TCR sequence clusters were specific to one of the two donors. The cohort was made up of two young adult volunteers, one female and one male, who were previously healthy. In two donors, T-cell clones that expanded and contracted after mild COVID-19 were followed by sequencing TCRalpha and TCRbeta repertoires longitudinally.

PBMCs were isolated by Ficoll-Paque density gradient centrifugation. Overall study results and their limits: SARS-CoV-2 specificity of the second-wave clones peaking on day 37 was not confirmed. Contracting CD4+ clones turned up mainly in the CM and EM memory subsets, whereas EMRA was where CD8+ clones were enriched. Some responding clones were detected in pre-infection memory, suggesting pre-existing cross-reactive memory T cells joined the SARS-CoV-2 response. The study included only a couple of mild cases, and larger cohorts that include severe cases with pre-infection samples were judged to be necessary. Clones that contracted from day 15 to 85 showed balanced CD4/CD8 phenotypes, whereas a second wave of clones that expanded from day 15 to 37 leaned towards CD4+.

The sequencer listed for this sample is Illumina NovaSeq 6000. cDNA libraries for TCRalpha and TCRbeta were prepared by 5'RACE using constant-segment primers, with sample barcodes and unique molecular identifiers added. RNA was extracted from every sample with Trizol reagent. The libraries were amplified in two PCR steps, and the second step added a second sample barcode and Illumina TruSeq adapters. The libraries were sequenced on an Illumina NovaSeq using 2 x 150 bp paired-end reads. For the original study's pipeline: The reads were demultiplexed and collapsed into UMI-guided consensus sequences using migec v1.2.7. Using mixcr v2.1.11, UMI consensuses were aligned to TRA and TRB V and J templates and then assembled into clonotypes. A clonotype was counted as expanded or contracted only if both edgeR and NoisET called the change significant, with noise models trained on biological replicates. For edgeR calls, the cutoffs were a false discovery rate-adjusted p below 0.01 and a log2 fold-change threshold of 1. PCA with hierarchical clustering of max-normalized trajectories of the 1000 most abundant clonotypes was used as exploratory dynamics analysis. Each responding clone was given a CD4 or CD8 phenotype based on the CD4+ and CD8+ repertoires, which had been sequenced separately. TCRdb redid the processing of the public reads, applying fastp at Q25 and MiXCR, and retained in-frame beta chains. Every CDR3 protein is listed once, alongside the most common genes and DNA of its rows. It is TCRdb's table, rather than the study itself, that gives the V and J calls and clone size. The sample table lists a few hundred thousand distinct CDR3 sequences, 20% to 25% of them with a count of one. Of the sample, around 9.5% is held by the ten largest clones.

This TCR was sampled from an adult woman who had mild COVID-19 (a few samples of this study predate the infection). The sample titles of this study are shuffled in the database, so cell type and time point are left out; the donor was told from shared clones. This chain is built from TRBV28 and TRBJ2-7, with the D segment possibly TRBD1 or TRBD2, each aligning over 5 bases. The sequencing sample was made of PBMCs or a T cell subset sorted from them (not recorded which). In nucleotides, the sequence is TGTGCCAGCAGTCCGATTGAGGGGTTTTCCTACGAGCAGTACTTC. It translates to CASSPIEGFSYEQYF.